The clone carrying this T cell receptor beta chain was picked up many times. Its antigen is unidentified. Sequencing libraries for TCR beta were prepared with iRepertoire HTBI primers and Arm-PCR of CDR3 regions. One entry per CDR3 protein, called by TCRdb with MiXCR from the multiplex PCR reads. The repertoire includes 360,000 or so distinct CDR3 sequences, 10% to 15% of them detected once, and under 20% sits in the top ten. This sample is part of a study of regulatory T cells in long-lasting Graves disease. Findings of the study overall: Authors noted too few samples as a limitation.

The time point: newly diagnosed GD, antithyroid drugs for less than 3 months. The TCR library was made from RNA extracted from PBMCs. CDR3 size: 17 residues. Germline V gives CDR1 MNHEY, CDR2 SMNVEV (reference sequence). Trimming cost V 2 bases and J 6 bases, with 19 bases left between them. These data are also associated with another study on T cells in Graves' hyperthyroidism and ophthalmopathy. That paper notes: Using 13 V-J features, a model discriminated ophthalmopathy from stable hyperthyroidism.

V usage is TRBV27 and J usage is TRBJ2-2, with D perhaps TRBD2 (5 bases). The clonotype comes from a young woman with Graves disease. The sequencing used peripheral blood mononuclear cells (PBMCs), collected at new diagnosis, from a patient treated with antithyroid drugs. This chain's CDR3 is CASSLGPGIPSSGELFF. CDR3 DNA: TGTGCCAGCAGTTTAGGGCCGGGGATTCCTTCCTCCGGGGAGCTGTTTTTT.